The TCR beta chain under discussion was sequenced for a study of blood T cell repertoires in COVID-19. The V gene end was trimmed by 4 bases and the J gene end by 2 bases; junction bases not matched to a gene: 5. CDR1 SGHKS and CDR2 YYEKEE come from the germline V gene (reference sequence). This CDR3 region has 14 residues. Assay used: immunoSEQ multiplex PCR; TCRdb lists only in-frame clones, some missing. The top ten clones hold over 2% of a sample with approximately 280,000 clones, about 90% of them seen once. The sequence was collected from a woman aged 25 to 39 who had recovered from COVID-19. Sequenced: peripheral blood. V is TRBV5-5 and J is TRBJ2-5, with 7 nucleotides matching TRBD2. The CDR3 protein is CASSPAGVQETQYF. CDR3 coding DNA: TGTGCCAGCAGCCCCGCGGGGGTACAAGAGACCCAGTACTTC.